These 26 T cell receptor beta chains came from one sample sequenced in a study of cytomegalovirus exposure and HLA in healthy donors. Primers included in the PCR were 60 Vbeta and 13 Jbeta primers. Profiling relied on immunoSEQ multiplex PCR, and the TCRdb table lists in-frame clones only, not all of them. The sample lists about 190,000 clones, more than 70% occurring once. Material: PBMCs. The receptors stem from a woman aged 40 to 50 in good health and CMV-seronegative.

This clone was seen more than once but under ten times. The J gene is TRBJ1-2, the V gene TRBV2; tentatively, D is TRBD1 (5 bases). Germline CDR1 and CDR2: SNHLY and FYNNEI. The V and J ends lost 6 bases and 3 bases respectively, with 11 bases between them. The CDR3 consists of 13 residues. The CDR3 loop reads CASRSGGDYGYTF. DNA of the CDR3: TGTGCCAGCAGGTCAGGAGGGGACTATGGCTACACCTTC. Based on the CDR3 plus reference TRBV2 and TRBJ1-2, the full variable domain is EPEVTQTPSHQVTQMGQEVILRCVPISNHLYFYWYRQILGQKVEFLVSFYNNEISEKSEIFDDQFSVERPDGSNFTLKIRSTKLEDSAMYFCASRSGGDYGYTFGSGTRLTVV.

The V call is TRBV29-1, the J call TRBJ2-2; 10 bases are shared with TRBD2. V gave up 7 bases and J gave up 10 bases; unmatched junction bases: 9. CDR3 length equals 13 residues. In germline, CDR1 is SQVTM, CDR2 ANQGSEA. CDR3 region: CSAQRLAGAELFF. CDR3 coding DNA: TGCAGCGCCCAACGGCTAGCGGGAGCGGAGCTGTTTTTT.

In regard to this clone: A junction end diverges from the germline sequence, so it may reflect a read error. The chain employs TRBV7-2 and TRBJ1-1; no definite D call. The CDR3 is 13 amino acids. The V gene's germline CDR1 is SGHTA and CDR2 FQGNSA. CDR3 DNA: TGTGCCAGCAGCCTAGCTGACAAGACTGAAGCTTTCTTT. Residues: CASSLADKTEAFF.

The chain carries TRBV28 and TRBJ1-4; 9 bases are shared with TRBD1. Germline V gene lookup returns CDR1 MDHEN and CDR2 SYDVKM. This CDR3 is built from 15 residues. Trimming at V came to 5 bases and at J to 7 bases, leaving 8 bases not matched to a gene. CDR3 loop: CASSPSGTGSEKLFF. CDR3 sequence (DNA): TGTGCCAGCAGTCCATCCGGGACAGGGAGTGAAAAACTGTTTTTT.

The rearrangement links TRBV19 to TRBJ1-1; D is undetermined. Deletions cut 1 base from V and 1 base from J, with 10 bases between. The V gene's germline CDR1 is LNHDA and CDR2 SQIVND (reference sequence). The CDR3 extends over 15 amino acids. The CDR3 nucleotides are TGTGCCAGTAGTATAGGAGCGACGGCGAACACTGAAGCTTTCTTT. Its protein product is CASSIGATANTEAFF.

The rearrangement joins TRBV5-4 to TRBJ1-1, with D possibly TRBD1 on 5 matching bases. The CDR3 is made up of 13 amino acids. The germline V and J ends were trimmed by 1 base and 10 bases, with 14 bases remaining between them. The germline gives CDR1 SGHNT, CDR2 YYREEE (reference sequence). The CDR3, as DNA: TGTGCCAGCAGCTTGATGGACACCCAGGGAGCTTTCTTT. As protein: CASSLMDTQGAFF.

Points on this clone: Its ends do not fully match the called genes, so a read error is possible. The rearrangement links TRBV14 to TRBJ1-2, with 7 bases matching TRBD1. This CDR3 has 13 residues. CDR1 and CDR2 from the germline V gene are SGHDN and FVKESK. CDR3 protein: CAGSQQGYTGYTF. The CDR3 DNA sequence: TGTGCCGGCAGCCAACAGGGGTACACTGGCTACACCTTC.

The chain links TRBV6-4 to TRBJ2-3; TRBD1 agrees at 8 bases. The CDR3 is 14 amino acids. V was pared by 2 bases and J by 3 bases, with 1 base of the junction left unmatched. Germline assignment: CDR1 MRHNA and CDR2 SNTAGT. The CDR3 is CASSDRQGTDTQYF. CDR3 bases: TGTGCCAGCAGTGACCGACAGGGGACAGATACGCAGTATTTT.

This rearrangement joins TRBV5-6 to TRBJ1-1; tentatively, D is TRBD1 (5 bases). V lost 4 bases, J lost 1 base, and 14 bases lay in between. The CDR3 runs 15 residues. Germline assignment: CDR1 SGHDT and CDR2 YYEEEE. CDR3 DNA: TGTGCCAGCAGCCTGGTGGGGGGAACGAACACTGAAGCTTTCTTT. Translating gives CASSLVGGTNTEAFF. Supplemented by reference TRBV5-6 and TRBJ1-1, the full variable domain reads DAGVTQSPTHLIKTRGQQVTLRCSPKSGHDTVSWYQQALGQGPQFIFQYYEEEERQRGNFPDRFSGHQFPNYSSELNVNALLLGDSALYLCASSLVGGTNTEAFFGQGTRLTVV.

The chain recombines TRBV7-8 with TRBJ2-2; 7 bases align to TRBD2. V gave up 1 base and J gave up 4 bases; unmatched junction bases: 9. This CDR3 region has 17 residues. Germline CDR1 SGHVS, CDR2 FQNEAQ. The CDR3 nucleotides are TGTGCCAGCAGCTTAGACCCAGGACTAGGCTTCACCGGGGAGCTGTTTTTT. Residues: CASSLDPGLGFTGELFF.

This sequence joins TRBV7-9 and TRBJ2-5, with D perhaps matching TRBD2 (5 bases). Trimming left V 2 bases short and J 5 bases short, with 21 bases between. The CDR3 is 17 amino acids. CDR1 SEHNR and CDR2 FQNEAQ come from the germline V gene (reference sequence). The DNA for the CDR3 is TGTGCCAGCAGCTTAAGAACCGGACTCCCGACGGGGGAGACCCAGTACTTC. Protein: CASSLRTGLPTGETQYF.

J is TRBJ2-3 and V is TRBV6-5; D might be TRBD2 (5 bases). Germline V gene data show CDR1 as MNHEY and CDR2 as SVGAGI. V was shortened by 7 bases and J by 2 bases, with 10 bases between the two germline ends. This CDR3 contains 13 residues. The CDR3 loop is CASKSGFTDTQYF. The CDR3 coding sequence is TGTGCCAGCAAGAGCGGATTCACAGATACGCAGTATTTT.

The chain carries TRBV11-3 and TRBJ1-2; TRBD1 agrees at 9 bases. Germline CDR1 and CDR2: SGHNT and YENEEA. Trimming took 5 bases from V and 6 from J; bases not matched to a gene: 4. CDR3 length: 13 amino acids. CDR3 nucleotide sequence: TGTGCCAGCAGCCCGCGGACAGGGGATGGCTACACCTTC. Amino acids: CASSPRTGDGYTF.

For the CDR3, the DNA is TGTGCCAGCAGCTTAAGGGGTGTCTATGGCTACACCTTC. Amino acid sequence: CASSLRGVYGYTF. This chain links TRBV7-2 with TRBJ1-2, with D tentatively TRBD1 (5 bases). V was trimmed by 2 bases and J by 4 bases, leaving 8 bases between them. Looked up from germline, CDR1 is SGHTA and CDR2 is FQGNSA. This CDR3 is 13 amino acids long.

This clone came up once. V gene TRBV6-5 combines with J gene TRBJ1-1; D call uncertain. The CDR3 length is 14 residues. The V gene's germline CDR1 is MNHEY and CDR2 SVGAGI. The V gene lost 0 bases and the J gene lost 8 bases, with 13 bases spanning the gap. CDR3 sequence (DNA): TGTGCCAGCAGTTACTCGTCCGCCGATAGAGAAGCTTTCTTT. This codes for CASSYSSADREAFF.

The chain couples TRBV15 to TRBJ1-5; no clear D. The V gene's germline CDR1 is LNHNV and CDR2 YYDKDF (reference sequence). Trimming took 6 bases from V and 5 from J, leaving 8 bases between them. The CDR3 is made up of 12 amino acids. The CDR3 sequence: CATSGEDQPQHF. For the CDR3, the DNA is TGTGCCACCAGTGGGGAGGATCAGCCCCAGCATTTT.

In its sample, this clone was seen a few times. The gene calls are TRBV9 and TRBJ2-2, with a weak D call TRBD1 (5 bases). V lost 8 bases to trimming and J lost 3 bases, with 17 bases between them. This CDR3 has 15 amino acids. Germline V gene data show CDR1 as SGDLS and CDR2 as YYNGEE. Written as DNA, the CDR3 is TGTGCCAGTTCCTCGGCCCCCAGGGACACCGGGGAGCTGTTTTTT. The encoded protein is CASSSAPRDTGELFF.

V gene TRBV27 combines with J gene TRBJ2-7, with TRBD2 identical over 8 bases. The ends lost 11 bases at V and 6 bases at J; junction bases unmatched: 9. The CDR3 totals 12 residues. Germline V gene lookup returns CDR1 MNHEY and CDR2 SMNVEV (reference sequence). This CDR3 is CASGTSLFEQYV. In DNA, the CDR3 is TGTGCCTCCGGGACTAGTCTCTTCGAGCAGTACGTC.

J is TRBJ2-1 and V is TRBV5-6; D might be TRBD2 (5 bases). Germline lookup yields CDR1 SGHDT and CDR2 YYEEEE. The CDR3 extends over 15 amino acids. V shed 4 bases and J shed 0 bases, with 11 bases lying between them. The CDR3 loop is CASSRPRDSYNEQFF. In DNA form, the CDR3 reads TGTGCCAGCAGCCGTCCCCGGGACTCCTACAATGAGCAGTTCTTC.

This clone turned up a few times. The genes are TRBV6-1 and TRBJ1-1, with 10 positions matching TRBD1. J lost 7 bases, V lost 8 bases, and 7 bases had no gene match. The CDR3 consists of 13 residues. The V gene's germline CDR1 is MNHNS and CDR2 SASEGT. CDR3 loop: CASVDRGLREAFF. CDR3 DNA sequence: TGTGCCAGCGTCGACAGGGGGCTTCGTGAAGCTTTCTTT.

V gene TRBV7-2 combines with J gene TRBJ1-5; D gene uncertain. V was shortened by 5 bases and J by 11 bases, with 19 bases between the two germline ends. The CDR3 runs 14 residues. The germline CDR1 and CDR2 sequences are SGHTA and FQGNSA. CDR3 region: CASSIPHRSAAQHF. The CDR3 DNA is TGTGCCAGCAGCATTCCCCACCGGTCGGCGGCCCAGCATTTT.

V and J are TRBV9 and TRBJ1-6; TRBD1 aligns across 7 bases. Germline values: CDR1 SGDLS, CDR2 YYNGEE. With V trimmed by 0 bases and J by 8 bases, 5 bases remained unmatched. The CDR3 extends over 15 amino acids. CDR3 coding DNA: TGTGCCAGCAGCGTAGATTCAGGGGGGCATTCACCCCTCCACTTT. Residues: CASSVDSGGHSPLHF.

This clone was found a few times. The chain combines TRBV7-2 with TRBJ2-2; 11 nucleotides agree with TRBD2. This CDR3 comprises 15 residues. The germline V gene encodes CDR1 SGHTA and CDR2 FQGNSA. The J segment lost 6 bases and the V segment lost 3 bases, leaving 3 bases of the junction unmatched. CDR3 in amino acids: CASSFSGRAAGELFF. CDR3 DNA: TGTGCCAGCAGCTTTAGCGGGAGGGCCGCCGGGGAGCTGTTTTTT.

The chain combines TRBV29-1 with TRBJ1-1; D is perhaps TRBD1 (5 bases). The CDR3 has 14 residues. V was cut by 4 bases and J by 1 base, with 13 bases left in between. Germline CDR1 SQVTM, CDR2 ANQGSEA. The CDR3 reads CSVALSGSNTEAFF. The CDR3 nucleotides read TGCAGCGTTGCCCTCTCAGGGTCGAACACTGAAGCTTTCTTT.

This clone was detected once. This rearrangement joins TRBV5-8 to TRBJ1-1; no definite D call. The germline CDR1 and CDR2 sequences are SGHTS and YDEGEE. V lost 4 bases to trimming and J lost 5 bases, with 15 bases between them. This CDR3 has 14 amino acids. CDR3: CASSLRSYGTEAFF. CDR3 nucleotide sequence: TGTGCCAGCAGCCTAAGGAGTTACGGGACTGAAGCTTTCTTT.

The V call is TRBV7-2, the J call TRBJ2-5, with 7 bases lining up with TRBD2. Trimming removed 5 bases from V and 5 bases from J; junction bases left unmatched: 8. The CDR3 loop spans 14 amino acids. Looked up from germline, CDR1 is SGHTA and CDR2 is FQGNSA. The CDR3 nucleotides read TGTGCCAGCAGCCCCTCGGGGGGAGATGAGACCCAGTACTTC. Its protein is CASSPSGGDETQYF.